This TCR beta chain was captured in a study of Graves' ophthalmopathy and Graves' hyperthyroidism. Overall study: Peripheral blood was obtained at first diagnosis, ahead of any treatment.

As diagnostic evidence, clinical symptoms, serum thyroxine, TRAb, thyroid ultrasound and orbital computed tomography were relied upon. The sample holds many counts of this clonotype. Amplification of the TCR beta CDR3 regions used RNA transcripts (as template). Amplification began with first-round RT-PCR using HTBI primers, then second-round multiplex PCR was performed. MiXCR, applied by TCRdb to the multiplex PCR reads, yields one record per CDR3 protein. The sample holds 360,000 or so distinct CDR3 sequences, about 18% seen once. CDR1 and CDR2 from the germline V gene are MGHDK and SYGVNS. CDR3 length equals 13 residues. V dropped 8 bases and J dropped 6 bases, with 16 bases sitting between them.

The chain recombines TRBV25-1 with TRBJ1-1, with TRBD1 as a possible D gene (5 bases). Sample: peripheral blood. This receptor was identified in a woman under 30 with Graves' ophthalmopathy. CDR3 loop: CASGTGGVPEAFF. CDR3 DNA: TGTGCCAGCGGGACTGGGGGGGTGCCTGAAGCTTTCTTT.